The next 10 T cell receptor beta chains were all read from a single sample in a study of identical twins. One entry per CDR3 protein, called by TCRdb with MiXCR from the 5' RACE reads. In the table there are about 660,000 distinct CDR3 sequences, about 9.4% of which are singletons. These same records also appear under a second study, on yellow fever vaccine responses in identical twins.

Input material: PBMCs. Source of these receptors: a woman aged 18-30 years in good health.

J is TRBJ2-7 and V is TRBV15; no firm D call. Trimming shortened V by 0 bases and J by 4 bases, and 13 bases separated the two germline ends. This CDR3 is 15 amino acids long. Germline CDR1 reads LNHNV; CDR2 reads YYDKDF (reference sequence). The CDR3 region has the DNA TGTGCCACCAGCAGAGATCCGCAGCCCGTGTACGAGCAGTACTTC. Translation gives CATSRDPQPVYEQYF.

This clonotype was seen repeatedly, ten times or more. The V call is TRBV4-2, the J call TRBJ1-2; D is uncertain. The germline gives CDR1 LGHNA, CDR2 YNFKEQ. The CDR3 is 14 amino acids. Trimming pared 2 bases from V and 4 bases from J, leaving 11 bases between. For the CDR3, the DNA is TGTGCCAGCAGCCAACAAACGGGCCCCTATGGCTACACCTTC. Amino acids: CASSQQTGPYGYTF.

The chain couples TRBV18 to TRBJ2-1, with D possibly TRBD2 on 6 matching bases. Germline-derived CDR1 and CDR2 are KGHSH and LQKENI. The CDR3 has 16 residues. V dropped 0 bases and J dropped 1 base, with 10 bases sitting between them. CDR3 bases: TGTGCCAGCTCACCACCGGGGGACTGGTCCTACAATGAGCAGTTCTTC. This gives the protein CASSPPGDWSYNEQFF.

The genes are TRBV3-1 and TRBJ1-1, with 7 bases that match TRBD1. From germline, CDR1 is LGHDT and CDR2 YNNKEL (reference sequence). V shed 2 bases, J shed 0 bases, and the junction held 3 bases outside the gene matches. The CDR3 covers 15 residues. The CDR3 sequence: CASSQPQGMNTEAFF. DNA of the CDR3: TGTGCCAGCAGCCAACCACAGGGGATGAACACTGAAGCTTTCTTT.

The rearrangement links TRBV11-2 to TRBJ2-2, with D perhaps TRBD1 (7 bases). There are 16 residues in the CDR3. Trimming left V 0 bases short and J 6 bases short, with 14 bases between. Germline V gene data show CDR1 as SGHAT and CDR2 as FQNNGV. The CDR3, as DNA: TGTGCCAGCAGCTTAGATCGCGGCGGGACAGCCGGGGAGCTGTTTTTT. The encoded protein is CASSLDRGGTAGELFF.

This clonotype was counted a few times. The rearrangement uses TRBV6-2 or TRBV6-3 and TRBJ2-1, with 7 nucleotides matching TRBD2. The CDR3 extends over 14 amino acids. CDR1 is MNHEY and CDR2 is SVGEGT in the germline V gene. Trimming removed 2 bases from V and 8 bases from J; junction bases left unmatched: 6. The CDR3, as DNA: TGTGCCAGCAGTTACGCCCTCGCGGGGGATGAGCAGTTCTTC. Protein sequence: CASSYALAGDEQFF.

This clonotype was counted many times. This sequence joins TRBV29-1 and TRBJ2-7; weak D call: TRBD2 (5 bases). The V gene's germline CDR1 is SQVTM and CDR2 ANQGSEA. V was shortened by 6 bases and J by 2 bases, with 17 bases between the two germline ends. The CDR3 is 14 amino acids. The DNA of the CDR3 is TGCAGCGTCGCAGACCGCCGGGGAGCCTACGAGCAGTACTTC. Its translation is CSVADRRGAYEQYF.

There are many counts of this clonotype. V and J are TRBV6-5 and TRBJ2-7; 10 positions match TRBD2. CDR3 length: 15 amino acids. Per the germline V gene, CDR1 is MNHEY and CDR2 is SVGAGI. Unmatched junction bases numbered 1, after V lost 0 bases and J lost 2 bases. The CDR3 DNA follows: TGTGCCAGCAGTTACTCTACTAGCGGGACCTACGAGCAGTACTTC. Protein product: CASSYSTSGTYEQYF.

This clonotype has more than one count but fewer than ten. The rearrangement uses TRBV29-1 and TRBJ2-7; D is ambiguous. The CDR3 extends over 13 amino acids. Looked up from germline, CDR1 is SQVTM and CDR2 is ANQGSEA. Trimming removed 2 bases at V and 9 bases at J, with 17 bases between. CDR3 bases: TGCAGCGTTGAACAACCTATCCTCCTTAGGCAGTACTTC. Protein product: CSVEQPILLRQYF.

This clonotype was counted only a few times. The V call is TRBV7-2, the J call TRBJ2-3, with TRBD2 identical over 8 bases. The CDR3 runs to 16 residues. Germline V gives CDR1 SGHTA, CDR2 FQGNSA. V was pared by 3 bases and J by 0 bases, with 5 bases of the junction left unmatched. In DNA form, the CDR3 reads TGTGCCAGCAGCTTCCTTAGCGGGACTAGCACAGATACGCAGTATTTT. It specifies CASSFLSGTSTDTQYF.